This entry features one T cell receptor (beta chain) sequence. Its antigen remains unknown. Described time point: new active TB diagnosis, blood taken before or within 7 days of starting treatment. The data derive from a study of T cells in tuberculosis. As for the study in general: IGRA-negative adolescents, IGRA-positive adolescents with latent tuberculosis and adults with active tuberculosis formed this South African cohort.

V shed 5 bases and J shed 3 bases, with 15 bases lying between them. This CDR3 is built from 15 residues. Germline V gene sequence: CDR1 LGHNA, CDR2 YNFKEQ. Study results and limitations: Active tuberculosis patients had shorter CDR3-alpha; the beta difference was nonsignificant. GMM-specific TCRs were nearer to active tuberculosis alpha repertoires, suggesting expansion.

Assay used: immunoSEQ multiplex PCR; TCRdb lists only in-frame clones, some missing. The data contain about 37,000 clones, around 90% of them singletons. The source was PBMCs, collected at tuberculosis diagnosis. The rearrangement links TRBV4-2 to TRBJ2-3, with a tentative D call TRBD2 (5 bases). This receptor was identified in an adult with tuberculosis. For the CDR3, the DNA is TGTGCCAGCAGCACCCAGCTGGAGGCGACAGATACGCAGTATTTT. It yields the protein CASSTQLEATDTQYF.